This record looks at one TCR beta chain sequence and its context. No antigen is known for it. Qualities for individual bases were not recorded, and no much larger clone is one base off. The source of the sample is a study of identifying expanded T cells in peripheral blood (dated by TCRdb to the late 2010s). Study-level background: Technical replicates were generated by sequencing separate aliquots of the same genomic DNA pool, with four replicates compared pairwise. Here is what the overall study found, with its caveats: In all healthy donors, the variance in clone template counts between samples taken 2 to 3 weeks apart rose significantly as total template count increased. The binomial model flagged roughly 1.3 differentially abundant clones between technical replicates but around 15 over around two weeks and 19 over about 4 weeks. The authors expected biological variance in healthy repertoires might increase further over much longer intervals such as months to years. The beta-binomial model significantly reduced the number of clones called differentially abundant and the false-positive rate across all healthy-donor time intervals.

V trim: 8 bases; J trim: 6 bases; unmatched bases: 7. The CDR3 covers 14 residues, taking in both the cysteine and the phenylalanine. The CDR3 DNA has 42 bases and is translated from base 1. In the germline V gene, CDR1 corresponds to MRHNA and CDR2 to SNTAGT. TCRbeta CDR3 regions were profiled with the immunoSEQ Assay using bias-controlled multiplex PCR amplification of genomic DNA. As for the authors' bioinformatics: To quantify the absolute abundance of each unique TCRbeta CDR3 region, the sequences were collapsed and filtered. Differential abundance was assessed using a binomial (Fisher-equivalent) model and a beta-binomial model in which time-dependent variance fitted from healthy donors was added. Any clone with fewer than 5 combined templates was excluded, and a clone was called differentially abundant if its Benjamini-Hochberg FDR was below 0.01. The form v = (b*log(k)+a)^2 was used to model beta-binomial variance as a function of total template count across the two samples. TCRdb carries this immuneACCESS record with in-frame sequences only. Its versions omit some clonotypes, under half of them owing to an unresolved V gene in the studies checked, with the rest unexplained. V and J calls and clone size are those listed in that table; D and trimming were worked out from the DNA. This sample gives some 120,000 clones in total; around 84% of them show up just once. The ten largest clones add up to 3% to 4% of the sample.

During the collection period, no infections or other immune events were recorded for the healthy donors. Blood repertoires from healthy donors were used as a training cohort for calibrating time-dependent variance in a beta-binomial model of differential abundance of T-cell clones. The training cohort was composed of roughly 10 healthy donors, 3 female and 7 male. An age range of about 29 to 65 years, with an average of roughly 47 years, was recorded for the donors. Obtained from a commercial supplier, whole blood was collected from each healthy donor at three time points set around 2 weeks apart. Genomic DNA was extracted from unsorted whole blood for immunosequencing.

Sequencing was performed on blood. The TCR originated in a person aged 18 to 75 in good health. The V and J genes are TRBV6-4 and TRBJ1-2; 12 of the junction bases match TRBD1. The nucleotides are TGTGCCAGCTCCAGGGACAGGGGGCGCGATGGCTACACCTTC. It translates to CASSRDRGRDGYTF.